The 15 T cell receptor beta chains given below trace back to one sample, sequenced in a study of blood T cells in healthy people across ages. Then a second PCR, running roughly 7 to 11 cycles, was carried out with a sample-barcoded 5' primer and a J-beta primer mix. TCRdb re-called the 5' RACE reads with MiXCR, one entry per CDR3 protein. Found here are approximately 800,000 distinct CDR3 sequences, roughly 50% of them singletons; the top ten hold approximately 20%. Input material: blood. The receptors stem from a man under 40 in good health.

The gene calls are TRBV3-1 and TRBJ1-6, with a tentative D call TRBD1 (5 bases). CDR3 size: 15 residues. Trimming pared 0 bases from V and 8 bases from J, leaving 11 bases between. The germline CDR1 and CDR2 sequences are LGHDT and YNNKEL (reference sequence). CDR3 sequence: CASSQDLGVDSPLHF. CDR3 sequence (DNA): TGTGCCAGCAGCCAAGATTTGGGGGTCGATTCACCCCTCCACTTT.

The gene calls are TRBV7-2 and TRBJ1-1, with 8 positions matching TRBD1. The CDR3 covers 16 residues. Trimming cost V 1 base and J 1 base; bases outside gene matches: 5. CDR1 and CDR2 (germline): SGHTA, FQGNSA. The CDR3 here is CASSLDMGTGNTEAFF. As DNA, the CDR3 is TGTGCCAGCAGCTTAGATATGGGGACAGGGAACACTGAAGCTTTCTTT.

This clonotype has just a few counts. The chain uses TRBV4-3 and TRBJ2-1, with TRBD2 matching 10 bases. V shed 0 bases and J 3 bases; nucleotides not matched to a gene: 8. The CDR3 has 18 residues. Germline V gene lookup returns CDR1 LGHNA and CDR2 YSLEER. Here the CDR3 DNA reads TGCGCCAGCAGCCAAGACGGTTTAGCGGGAGGACTCTACAATGAGCAGTTCTTC. Translation gives CASSQDGLAGGLYNEQFF.

This clonotype occurred once. The chain joins TRBV6-6 to TRBJ2-5, with TRBD1 matching over 8 bases. This CDR3 is 15 amino acids long. Losses at the gene ends were 6 bases for V and 1 base for J; bases not matched to a gene: 7. CDR1 is MNHNY, CDR2 SVGAGI, per germline (reference sequence). Here the CDR3 DNA reads TGTGCCAGCAGCCTCCCCGGGACAGGCCAAGAGACCCAGTACTTC. This gives the protein CASSLPGTGQETQYF.

The table lists this clonotype with a few counts. The V and J genes are TRBV5-4 and TRBJ2-1, with D possibly being TRBD1 or TRBD2 (5 bases each). CDR1 is SGHNT and CDR2 is YYREEE in the germline V gene (reference sequence). The length of the CDR3 is 15 residues. V dropped 4 bases and J dropped 4 bases, with 15 bases sitting between them. The chain's CDR3 is CASSEGPTTYNEQFF. The CDR3 DNA follows: TGTGCCAGCAGCGAGGGACCGACAACTTACAATGAGCAGTTCTTC.

Note on this clonotype: At one end the junction does not follow the germline gene, possibly because of a read error. The chain is built from TRBV20-1 and TRBJ2-7; D call uncertain. Germline CDR1 DFQATT, CDR2 SNEGSKA (reference sequence). The CDR3 is 12 amino acids. The CDR3 region has the DNA TGCAGTGCTAAATTGGACCTCTACGGGCAGTACTTC. Its translation is CSAKLDLYGQYF.

The chain carries TRBV5-1 and TRBJ2-5, with 8 bases fitting TRBD2. Looked up from germline, CDR1 is SGHRS and CDR2 is YFSETQ. Trimming removed 5 bases from V and 11 bases from J; junction bases left unmatched: 23. The CDR3 loop spans 17 amino acids. The CDR3 protein is CASSPGSLGAGVGEQYF. The CDR3, as DNA: TGCGCCAGCAGTCCAGGATCCTTGGGAGCGGGAGTGGGAGAGCAGTACTTC.

The chain couples TRBV24-1 to TRBJ2-3; TRBD2 matches 13 bases. J was trimmed by 3 bases and V by 3 bases; bases with no gene match: 5. CDR3 length: 17 amino acids. Germline V lookup: CDR1 KGHDR, CDR2 SFDVKD. CDR3 nucleotide sequence: TGTGCCACCAGTGATCGGATGACTAGCGGGAGGACAGATACGCAGTATTTT. Translated: CATSDRMTSGRTDTQYF.

The CDR3 sequence: CASSPTSINYGYTF. The CDR3, as DNA: TGTGCCAGCAGCCCTACCTCAATCAACTATGGCTACACCTTC. The chain recombines TRBV7-9 with TRBJ1-2; D gene unclear. V dropped 5 bases and J dropped 2 bases, with 12 bases sitting between them. Germline V gene lookup returns CDR1 SEHNR and CDR2 FQNEAQ (reference sequence). The CDR3 loop spans 14 amino acids.

This clonotype showed up just a few times. This rearrangement joins TRBV20-1 to TRBJ2-1, with a weak D call TRBD1 (6 bases). The V end was cut by 3 bases, the J end by 1 base, with 13 bases between. There are 15 residues in the CDR3. Germline lookup yields CDR1 DFQATT and CDR2 SNEGSKA (reference sequence). CDR3 bases: TGCAGTGCTAGGTGGGACAAGGGGTCCTACAATGAGCAGTTCTTC. Residues: CSARWDKGSYNEQFF.

V is TRBV6-6 and J is TRBJ2-7; no firm D call. This CDR3 is 13 amino acids long. The germline V and J ends were trimmed by 2 bases and 2 bases, with 7 bases remaining between them. The germline CDR1 and CDR2 sequences are MNHNY and SVGAGI (reference sequence). For the CDR3, the DNA is TGTGCCAGCAGTTACGAAGAGCCCTACGAGCAGTACTTC. Translated: CASSYEEPYEQYF.

The V gene is TRBV29-1, the J gene TRBJ2-7, with TRBD2 matching over 10 bases. The junction had 7 bases not matched to a gene; V was cut back by 0 bases and J by 2 bases. CDR3 length: 16 amino acids. Per the germline V gene, CDR1 is SQVTM and CDR2 is ANQGSEA. CDR3 sequence (DNA): TGCAGCGTTGAAGATCCGGCTAGCGGGAGAGCCTACGAGCAGTACTTC. Its translation is CSVEDPASGRAYEQYF.

This chain links TRBV7-2 with TRBJ2-3, with TRBD2 matching over 7 bases. Germline V CDR1 and CDR2: SGHTA, FQGNSA. CDR3 size: 15 residues. Trimming at V came to 5 bases and at J to 1 base, leaving 6 bases not matched to a gene. The CDR3 nucleotides are TGTGCCAGCAGCAACGGGAGGCCCGGCACAGATACGCAGTATTTT. This translates into CASSNGRPGTDTQYF. The whole variable domain, remainder taken from reference TRBV7-2 and TRBJ2-3, is GAGVSQSPSNKVTEKGKDVELRCDPISGHTALYWYRQSLGQGLEFLIYFQGNSAPDKSGLPSDRFSAERTGGSVSTLTIQRTQQEDSAVYLCASSNGRPGTDTQYFGPGTRLTVL.

In its sample, this clonotype was seen a few times. This chain uses TRBV7-9 with TRBJ2-7; TRBD2 aligns across 7 bases. The CDR3 covers 14 residues. The J segment lost 3 bases and the V segment lost 2 bases, leaving 4 bases of the junction unmatched. The V gene's germline CDR1 is SEHNR and CDR2 FQNEAQ (reference sequence). In DNA, the CDR3 is TGTGCCAGCAGCTTATCCGGGACTATCTACGAGCAGTACTTC. Translation gives CASSLSGTIYEQYF.

This clonotype was recorded a few times. The chain joins TRBV7-2 to TRBJ2-5; D unclear. Trimming removed 8 bases from V and 1 base from J, with 11 bases in between. The CDR3 has 13 residues. The germline CDR1 and CDR2 sequences are SGHTA and FQGNSA. The CDR3 reads CASQTPLQETQYF. In DNA form, the CDR3 reads TGTGCCAGCCAGACCCCCCTCCAAGAGACCCAGTACTTC. The entire variable domain, with the rest obtained from reference TRBV7-2 and TRBJ2-5, is as follows: GAGVSQSPSNKVTEKGKDVELRCDPISGHTALYWYRQSLGQGLEFLIYFQGNSAPDKSGLPSDRFSAERTGGSVSTLTIQRTQQEDSAVYLCASQTPLQETQYFGPGTRLLVL.